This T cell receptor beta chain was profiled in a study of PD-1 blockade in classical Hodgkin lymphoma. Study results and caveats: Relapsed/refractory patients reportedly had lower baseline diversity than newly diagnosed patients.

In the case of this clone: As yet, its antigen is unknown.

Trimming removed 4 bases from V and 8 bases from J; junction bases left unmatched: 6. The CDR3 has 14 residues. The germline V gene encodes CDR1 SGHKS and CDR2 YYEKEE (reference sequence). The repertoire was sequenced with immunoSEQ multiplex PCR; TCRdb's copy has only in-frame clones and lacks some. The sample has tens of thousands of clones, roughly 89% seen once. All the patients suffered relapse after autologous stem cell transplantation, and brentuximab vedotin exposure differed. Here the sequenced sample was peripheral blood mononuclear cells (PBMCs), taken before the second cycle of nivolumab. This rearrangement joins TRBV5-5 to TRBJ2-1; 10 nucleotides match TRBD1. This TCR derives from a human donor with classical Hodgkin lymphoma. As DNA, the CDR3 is TGTGCCAGCAGCCGAGGGACAGGGGTGGATGAGCAGTTCTTC. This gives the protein CASSRGTGVDEQFF.